The subject of this entry is one T cell receptor (beta chain). Its antigen is undetermined. This entry is derived from a study of blood T cells in healthy people across ages. Study findings and constraints: The study lacked donor CMV status, which possibly confounded expanded clonotype changes.

A sample-barcoded 5' primer and a J-beta primer mix were used in a second PCR of about 7 to 12 cycles. MiXCR, applied by TCRdb to the 5' RACE reads, yields one record per CDR3 protein. The profile shows around 1,000,000 distinct CDR3 sequences, around 27% of them singletons. Drawing of peripheral blood yielded ten milliliters from each donor. This sample was shared with a second study, whose subject was T cells of mothers and their children. That investigation notes: Slightly higher but non-significant overlap marked related mother-child pairs versus unrelated pairs.

This TCR was recovered from a girl aged 2 to 10 in good health. Sequencing was done on a sample of blood.

CDR3 in amino acids: CASSAGTVLYSGANVLTF. The CDR3 region has the DNA TGTGCCAGCAGCGCCGGGACAGTGCTCTACTCTGGGGCCAACGTCCTGACTTTC. The chain combines TRBV9 with TRBJ2-6, with 7 bases that match TRBD1. Germline values: CDR1 SGDLS, CDR2 YYNGEE. The trim removed 3 bases at V and 0 bases at J, leaving 9 bases unmatched. The CDR3 contains 18 residues.